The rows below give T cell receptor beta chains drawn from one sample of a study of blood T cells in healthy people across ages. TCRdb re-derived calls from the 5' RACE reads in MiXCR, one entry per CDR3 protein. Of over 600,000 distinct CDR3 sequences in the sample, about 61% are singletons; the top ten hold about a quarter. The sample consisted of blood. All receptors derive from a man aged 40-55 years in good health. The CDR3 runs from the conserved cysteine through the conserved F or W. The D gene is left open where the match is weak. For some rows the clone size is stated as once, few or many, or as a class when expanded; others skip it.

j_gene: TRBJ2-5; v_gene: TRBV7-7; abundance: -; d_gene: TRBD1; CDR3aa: CASSLEWTGGEETQYF; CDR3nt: TGTGCCAGCAGCTTGGAATGGACAGGGGGGGAAGAGACCCAGTACTTC
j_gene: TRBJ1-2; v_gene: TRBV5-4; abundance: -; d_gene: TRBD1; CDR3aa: CASSTGQGKAEGYTF; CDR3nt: TGTGCCAGCAGCACCGGACAGGGAAAGGCGGAGGGCTACACCTTC
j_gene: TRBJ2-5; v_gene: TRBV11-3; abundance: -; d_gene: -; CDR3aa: CASSLGIGVVQETRYF; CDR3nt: TGTGCCAGCAGCTTAGGGATCGGGGTGGTACAAGAGACCCGGTACTTC
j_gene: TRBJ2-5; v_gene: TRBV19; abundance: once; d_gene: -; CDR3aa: CASSPTAYQETQYF; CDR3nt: TGTGCCAGTAGCCCGACAGCGTACCAAGAGACCCAGTACTTC
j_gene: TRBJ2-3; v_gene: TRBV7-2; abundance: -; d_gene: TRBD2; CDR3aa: CASSLRTSGTLTDTQYF; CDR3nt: TGTGCCAGCAGCTTACGCACTAGCGGGACACTCACAGATACGCAGTATTTT
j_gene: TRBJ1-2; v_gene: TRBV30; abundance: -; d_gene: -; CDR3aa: CAWSDLSLYGYTF; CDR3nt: TGTGCCTGGAGTGACTTAAGCCTCTATGGTTACACCTTC
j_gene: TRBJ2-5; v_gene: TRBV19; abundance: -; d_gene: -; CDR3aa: CATQSGWKETQYF; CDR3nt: TGTGCCACTCAAAGTGGGTGGAAAGAGACCCAGTACTTC
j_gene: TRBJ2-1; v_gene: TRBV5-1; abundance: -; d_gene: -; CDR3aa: CASSLSTALGNVVRNNEQFF; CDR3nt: TGCGCCAGCAGCTTGTCGACAGCCCTGGGGAATGTGGTTAGGAACAATGAGCAGTTCTTC
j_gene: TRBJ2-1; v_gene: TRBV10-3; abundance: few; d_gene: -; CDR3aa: CAIGPGDEQFF; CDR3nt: TGTGCCATCGGGCCGGGGGATGAGCAGTTCTTC
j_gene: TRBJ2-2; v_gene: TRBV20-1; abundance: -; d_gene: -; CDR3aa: CSAVGRTGELFF; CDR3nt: TGCAGTGCTGTAGGGCGCACCGGGGAGCTGTTTTTT
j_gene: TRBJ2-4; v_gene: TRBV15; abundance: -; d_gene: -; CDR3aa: CATSREKQLAKNIQYF; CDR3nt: TGTGCCACCAGCAGAGAGAAGCAGCTGGCCAAAAACATTCAGTACTTC
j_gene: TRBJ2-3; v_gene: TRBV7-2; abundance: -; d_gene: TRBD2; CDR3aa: CVSSVRLAGGTDTQYF; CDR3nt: TGTGTCAGCAGCGTCCGACTAGCGGGGGGCACAGATACGCAGTATTTT
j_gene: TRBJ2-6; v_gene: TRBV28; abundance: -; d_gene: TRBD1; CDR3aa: CASSFGTGVSGANVLTF; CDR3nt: TGTGCCAGCAGTTTTGGGACAGGGGTGTCTGGGGCCAACGTCCTGACTTTC
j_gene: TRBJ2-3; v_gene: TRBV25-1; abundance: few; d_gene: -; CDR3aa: CASSEFIGGTQYF; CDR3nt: TGTGCCAGCAGTGAATTTATCGGGGGTACGCAGTATTTT
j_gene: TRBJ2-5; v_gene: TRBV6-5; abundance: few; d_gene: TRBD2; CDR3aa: CASSSWLAGQETQYF; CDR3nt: TGTGCCAGCAGTTCTTGGCTAGCGGGGCAAGAGACCCAGTACTTC
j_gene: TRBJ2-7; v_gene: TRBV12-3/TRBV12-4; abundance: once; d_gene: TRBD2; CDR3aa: CASSFPPSGRKAGEQYF; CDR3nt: TGTGCCAGCAGTTTTCCCCCGAGCGGGAGAAAGGCTGGCGAGCAGTACTTC
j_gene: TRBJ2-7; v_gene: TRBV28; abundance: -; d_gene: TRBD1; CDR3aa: CASSLYPGQGISYEQYF; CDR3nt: TGCGCCAGCAGTTTATACCCCGGACAGGGAATCTCCTACGAGCAGTACTTC
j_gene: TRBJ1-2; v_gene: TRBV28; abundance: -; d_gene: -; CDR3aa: CASSMGAAGYTF; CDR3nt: TGTGCCAGCAGTATGGGGGCGGCTGGCTACACCTTC
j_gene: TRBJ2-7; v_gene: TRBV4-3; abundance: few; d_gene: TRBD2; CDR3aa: CASSQEAVAGGYEQYF; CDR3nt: TGCGCCAGCAGCCAAGAAGCCGTGGCGGGAGGGTACGAGCAGTACTTC
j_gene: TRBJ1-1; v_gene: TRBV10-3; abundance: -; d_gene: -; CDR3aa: CAITPTNGDTEAFF; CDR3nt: TGTGCCATCACCCCAACTAATGGGGACACTGAAGCTTTCTTT
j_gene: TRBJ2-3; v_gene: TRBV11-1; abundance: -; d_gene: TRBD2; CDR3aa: CASSPTLAAGPDTQYF; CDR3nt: TGTGCCAGCAGCCCGACGCTAGCGGCTGGCCCAGATACGCAGTATTTT
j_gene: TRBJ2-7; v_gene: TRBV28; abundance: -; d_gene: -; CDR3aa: CASSLRGNSYEQYF; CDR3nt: TGTGCCAGCAGTTTACGGGGGAATAGCTACGAGCAGTACTTC
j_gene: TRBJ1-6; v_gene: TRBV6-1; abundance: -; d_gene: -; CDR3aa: CASSVRQYNSPLHF; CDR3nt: TGTGCCAGCAGTGTGAGACAGTATAATTCACCCCTCCACTTT
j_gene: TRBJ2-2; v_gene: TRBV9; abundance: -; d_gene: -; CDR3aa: CASKGNTGELFF; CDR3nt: TGTGCCAGCAAGGGTAACACCGGGGAGCTGTTTTTT
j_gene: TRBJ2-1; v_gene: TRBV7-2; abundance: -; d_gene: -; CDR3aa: CASSLAERHNEQFF; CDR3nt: TGTGCCAGCAGCTTAGCGGAGCGGCACAATGAGCAGTTCTTC
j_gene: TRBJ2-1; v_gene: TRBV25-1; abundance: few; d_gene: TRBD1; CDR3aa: CASSEPGQGILNEQFF; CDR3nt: TGTGCCAGCAGTGAACCGGGACAGGGGATCCTCAATGAGCAGTTCTTC
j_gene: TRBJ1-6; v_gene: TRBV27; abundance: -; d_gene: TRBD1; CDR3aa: CASTDRDNSPLHF; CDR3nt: TGTGCCAGCACCGACAGGGATAATTCACCCCTCCACTTT
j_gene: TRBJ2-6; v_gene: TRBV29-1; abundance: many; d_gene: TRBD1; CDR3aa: CSVGQGATGANVLTF; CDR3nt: TGCAGCGTCGGACAGGGGGCTACTGGGGCCAACGTCCTGACTTTC
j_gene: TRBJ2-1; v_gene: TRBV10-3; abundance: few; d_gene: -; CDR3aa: CAISPRAGEVVDEQFF; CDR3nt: TGTGCCATCAGTCCGCGGGCGGGTGAGGTCGTGGATGAGCAGTTCTTC
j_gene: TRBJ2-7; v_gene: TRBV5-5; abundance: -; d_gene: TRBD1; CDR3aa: CASSIEPGGAAGGYEQYF; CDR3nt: TGTGCCAGCAGCATTGAGCCAGGGGGCGCCGCCGGAGGCTACGAGCAGTACTTC
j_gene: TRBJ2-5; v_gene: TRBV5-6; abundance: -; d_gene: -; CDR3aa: CASSLGFSRETQYF; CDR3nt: TGTGCCAGCAGCTTGGGATTTAGCCGGGAGACCCAGTACTTC
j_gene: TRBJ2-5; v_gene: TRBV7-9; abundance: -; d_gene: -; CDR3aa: CASSPMSGIQETQYF; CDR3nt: TGTGCCAGCAGCCCAATGAGTGGGATCCAAGAGACCCAGTACTTC
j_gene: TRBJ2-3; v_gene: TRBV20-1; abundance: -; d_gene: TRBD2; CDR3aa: CSARDLREGLTDTQYF; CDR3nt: TGCAGTGCTAGAGATCTACGGGAGGGCCTAACAGATACGCAGTATTTT
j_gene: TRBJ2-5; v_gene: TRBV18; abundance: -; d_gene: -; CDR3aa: CASSPSRDGGEQYF; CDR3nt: TGTGCCAGCTCACCAAGCAGGGACGGTGGGGAGCAGTACTTC
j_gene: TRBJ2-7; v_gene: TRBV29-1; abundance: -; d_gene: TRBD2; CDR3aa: CSVEEGAWGLAGYNEQYF; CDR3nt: TGCAGCGTTGAAGAGGGGGCTTGGGGACTAGCGGGTTACAATGAGCAGTACTTC